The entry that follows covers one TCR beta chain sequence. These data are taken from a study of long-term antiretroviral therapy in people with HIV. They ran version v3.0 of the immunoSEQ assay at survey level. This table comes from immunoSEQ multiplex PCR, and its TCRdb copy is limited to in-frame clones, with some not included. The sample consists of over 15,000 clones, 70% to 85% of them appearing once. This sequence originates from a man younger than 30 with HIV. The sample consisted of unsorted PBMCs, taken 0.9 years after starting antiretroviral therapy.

The CDR3 DNA follows: TGTGCCATCCTCGCCTTCTCCTATAATTCACCCCTCCACTTT. It specifies CAILAFSYNSPLHF. This chain uses TRBV2 with TRBJ1-6, with D unclear. V lost 10 bases, J lost 0 bases, and 10 bases lay in between. The V gene's germline CDR1 is SNHLY and CDR2 FYNNEI. The CDR3 has 14 residues.